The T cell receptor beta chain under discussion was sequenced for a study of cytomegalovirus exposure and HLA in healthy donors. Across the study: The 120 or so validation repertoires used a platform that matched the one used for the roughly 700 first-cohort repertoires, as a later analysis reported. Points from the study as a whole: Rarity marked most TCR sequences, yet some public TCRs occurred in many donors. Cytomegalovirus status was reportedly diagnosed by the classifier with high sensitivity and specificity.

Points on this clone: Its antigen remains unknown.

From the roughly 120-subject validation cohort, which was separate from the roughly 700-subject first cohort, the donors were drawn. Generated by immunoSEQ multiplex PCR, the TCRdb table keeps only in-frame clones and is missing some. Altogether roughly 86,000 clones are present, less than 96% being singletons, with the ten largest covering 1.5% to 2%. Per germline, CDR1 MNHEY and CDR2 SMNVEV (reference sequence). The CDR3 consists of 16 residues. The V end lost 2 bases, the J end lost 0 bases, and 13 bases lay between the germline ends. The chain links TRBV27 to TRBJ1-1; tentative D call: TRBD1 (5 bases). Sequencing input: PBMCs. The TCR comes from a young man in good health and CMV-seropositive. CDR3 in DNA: TGTGCCAGCAGTTTAGGGGCGGACGTCATGAACACTGAAGCTTTCTTT. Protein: CASSLGADVMNTEAFF.